One sample yielded the 30 T cell receptor beta chains listed below, sequenced in a study of identifying expanded T cells in peripheral blood. Assay: immunoSEQ multiplex PCR; the TCRdb copy retains only in-frame clones and omits some. The table includes under 90,000 clones, around 91% detected once. Sequenced input: blood. These receptors came from a person between 18 and 75 years old in good health.

The chain is built from TRBV29-1 and TRBJ2-5; D is ambiguous. Trimming removed 7 bases at V and 2 bases at J, with 8 bases between. The germline CDR1 and CDR2 sequences are SQVTM and ANQGSEA. The CDR3 has 11 residues. CDR3 region: CSAREQETQYF. Here the CDR3 DNA reads TGCAGCGCTCGAGAACAAGAGACCCAGTACTTC.

The chain links TRBV5-1 to TRBJ2-7; 11 bases line up with TRBD1. V was clipped by 4 bases and J by 4 bases; unmatched bases: 4. Germline V gene lookup returns CDR1 SGHRS and CDR2 YFSETQ. This CDR3 has 14 amino acids. Here the CDR3 reads CASSPDRGQYEQYF. CDR3 coding DNA: TGCGCCAGCAGCCCGGACAGGGGGCAATACGAGCAGTACTTC. Complete variable domain (other parts from reference TRBV5-1 and TRBJ2-7): KAGVTQTPRYLIKTRGQQVTLSCSPISGHRSVSWYQQTPGQGLQFLFEYFSETQRNKGNFPGRFSGRQFSNSRSEMNVSTLELGDSALYLCASSPDRGQYEQYFGPGTRLTVT.

The gene calls are TRBV7-2 and TRBJ2-2; D unresolved. Deletions cut 2 bases from V and 7 bases from J, with 14 bases between. CDR1 and CDR2 (germline): SGHTA, FQGNSA. The CDR3 has 15 amino acids. CDR3 DNA: TGTGCCAGCAGCTTAATCCGGGTCCAAGGCGGGGAGCTGTTTTTT. Translating it yields CASSLIRVQGGELFF.

With regard to this clone: Other DNA sequences from this sample encode an identical CDR3 as well. This rearrangement joins TRBV9 to TRBJ2-2; D may match TRBD1 or TRBD2 (5 bases each). Germline V gene sequence: CDR1 SGDLS, CDR2 YYNGEE. The CDR3 consists of 14 residues. Trimming left V 0 bases short and J 6 bases short, with 9 bases between. The CDR3 spells CASSVGGGAGELFF. The CDR3 DNA is TGTGCCAGCAGCGTAGGTGGGGGTGCCGGGGAGCTGTTTTTT.

In its sample, this clone was seen once. For the CDR3, the DNA is TGCAGCGCCAGGGAGGGAAACACCATATATTTT. It specifies CSAREGNTIYF. This chain links TRBV29-1 with TRBJ1-3, with TRBD1 as a possible D gene (5 bases). V lost 7 bases and J lost 4, with 8 bases in between. In germline, CDR1 is SQVTM, CDR2 ANQGSEA. This CDR3 is built from 11 residues.

V is TRBV11-2 and J is TRBJ1-5, with unresolved D. V was trimmed by 1 base and J by 4 bases, leaving 11 bases between them. The CDR3 sequence is 15 residues long. Germline-derived CDR1 and CDR2 are SGHAT and FQNNGV. The CDR3 loop reads CASSLGPDGNQPQHF. For the CDR3, the DNA is TGTGCCAGCAGCTTAGGGCCCGACGGGAATCAGCCCCAGCATTTT.

Of note for this clone: Other DNA sequences in this sample translate to the same CDR3. The chain joins TRBV7-2 to TRBJ2-7; D may be TRBD2 (6 bases). The CDR3 loop spans 14 amino acids. The germline CDR1 and CDR2 sequences are SGHTA and FQGNSA. V lost 5 bases, J lost 2 bases, and 13 bases lay in between. The CDR3 loop is CASSPQGGTYEQYF. Written as DNA, the CDR3 is TGTGCCAGCAGCCCTCAGGGAGGCACCTACGAGCAGTACTTC.

The CDR3 DNA is TGCGCCAGCAGCTCCATCGGACAGGGTATAGCCGGGGAGCTGTTTTTT. The encoded protein is CASSSIGQGIAGELFF. The V gene is TRBV5-1, the J gene TRBJ2-2, with 8 positions matching TRBD1. The V segment lost 3 bases and the J segment 6 bases; nucleotides outside the gene matches: 10. The CDR3 runs 16 residues. Per the germline V gene, CDR1 is SGHRS and CDR2 is YFSETQ.

The chain combines TRBV7-9 with TRBJ2-3; 9 positions match TRBD2. The CDR3 length is 16 residues. The ends lost 5 bases at V and 5 bases at J; junction bases unmatched: 11. The germline CDR1 and CDR2 sequences are SEHNR and FQNEAQ (reference sequence). The CDR3 protein is CASSPGAGGPVDTQYF. In DNA, the CDR3 is TGTGCCAGCAGCCCCGGGGCGGGAGGGCCTGTAGATACGCAGTATTTT.

V is TRBV5-1 and J is TRBJ2-7; TRBD1 agrees at 8 bases. Losses at the gene ends were 3 bases for V and 4 bases for J; bases not matched to a gene: 6. Germline assignment: CDR1 SGHRS and CDR2 YFSETQ. CDR3 length: 14 residues. The CDR3 protein is CASSSGTGLYEQYF. In DNA, the CDR3 is TGCGCCAGCAGCTCCGGGACAGGCTTATACGAGCAGTACTTC.

The chain combines TRBV2 with TRBJ1-4; no reliable D call. The V and J ends lost 6 bases and 0 bases respectively, with 11 bases between them. The CDR3 has 15 amino acids. Per germline, CDR1 SNHLY and CDR2 FYNNEI. CDR3 bases: TGTGCCAGCAGGTTAAAGGGTACAACTAATGAAAAACTGTTTTTT. Residues: CASRLKGTTNEKLFF.

The chain joins TRBV29-1 to TRBJ1-1, with TRBD1 as a possible D gene (5 bases). This CDR3 region has 15 residues. CDR1 and CDR2 from the germline V gene are SQVTM and ANQGSEA. V was clipped by 4 bases and J by 0 bases, with 15 bases between them. CDR3 nucleotides: TGCAGCGTTGGCTCAGGGTGGGCAATGAACACTGAAGCTTTCTTT. Translation: CSVGSGWAMNTEAFF.

This clone has only a few counts. This chain joins TRBV2 and TRBJ2-7, with D perhaps matching TRBD2 (6 bases). The CDR3 has 13 residues. The V gene lost 3 bases and the J gene lost 2 bases, with 8 bases spanning the gap. Germline CDR1 and CDR2: SNHLY and FYNNEI. The CDR3 loop reads CASSEEGTYEQYF. DNA for the CDR3: TGTGCCAGCAGTGAGGAGGGCACCTACGAGCAGTACTTC.

This rearrangement joins TRBV5-6 to TRBJ2-4; a weak D match, TRBD1 (5 bases). V was trimmed by 4 bases and J by 5 bases, leaving 10 bases between them. The germline V gene has CDR1 SGHDT and CDR2 YYEEEE. The CDR3 length is 13 residues. The DNA of the CDR3 is TGTGCCAGCAGCCCAGGGTACGAAAACATTCAGTACTTC. It specifies CASSPGYENIQYF. The variable domain in full, with the rest retrieved from reference TRBV5-6 and TRBJ2-4, is DAGVTQSPTHLIKTRGQQVTLRCSPKSGHDTVSWYQQALGQGPQFIFQYYEEEERQRGNFPDRFSGHQFPNYSSELNVNALLLGDSALYLCASSPGYENIQYFGAGTRLSVL.

The CDR3 reads CASSQVMGRDEQFF. As DNA, the CDR3 is TGTGCCAGCAGCCAAGTTATGGGAAGGGATGAGCAGTTCTTC. This chain uses TRBV4-2 with TRBJ2-1; D is uncertain. Trimming removed 1 base at V and 8 bases at J, with 12 bases between. The CDR3 totals 14 residues. Germline assignment: CDR1 LGHNA and CDR2 YNFKEQ.

The CDR3: CASSALRANGYTF. CDR3 DNA: TGTGCCAGCAGCGCACTAAGGGCGAATGGCTACACCTTC. The rearrangement joins TRBV9 to TRBJ1-2; no firm D call. Germline lookup yields CDR1 SGDLS and CDR2 YYNGEE. V lost 3 bases to trimming and J lost 6 bases, with 12 bases between them. There are 13 residues in the CDR3.

DNA of the CDR3: TGTGCCAGCTCAGGTGGAATTGCCTACGAGCAGTACTTC. Residues: CASSGGIAYEQYF. The chain is built from TRBV18 and TRBJ2-7, with D unclear. CDR3 size: 13 residues. Germline loops: CDR1 KGHSH, CDR2 LQKENI. Deletions cut 5 bases from V and 2 bases from J, with 10 bases between.

This chain connects TRBV4-3 to TRBJ2-4; D might be TRBD1 or TRBD2, each matching 5 bases. Germline V gives CDR1 LGHNA, CDR2 YSLEER. Trimming cost V 1 base and J 0 bases, with 22 bases left between them. The CDR3 has 20 residues. The CDR3 DNA reads TGCGCCAGCAGCCAAGCCGGACTGGGGCTTCAGCCACTAGCCAAAAACATTCAGTACTTC. This encodes CASSQAGLGLQPLAKNIQYF.

V gene TRBV7-6 combines with J gene TRBJ2-7, with D uncertain. CDR1 is SGHVS, CDR2 FNYEAQ, per germline. The CDR3 consists of 13 residues. V was trimmed by 5 bases and J by 1 base, leaving 9 bases between them. CDR3 sequence: CASSPDSSYEQYF. CDR3 in DNA: TGTGCCAGCAGCCCCGACTCATCCTACGAGCAGTACTTC.

The gene calls are TRBV19 and TRBJ1-1; no clear D gene. Germline CDR1 LNHDA, CDR2 SQIVND (reference sequence). The CDR3 sequence is 15 residues long. V lost 5 bases, J lost 0 bases, and 13 bases lay in between. CDR3 coding DNA: TGTGCCAGTAGTCGGTGGGCCACTATGAACACTGAAGCTTTCTTT. It specifies CASSRWATMNTEAFF.

The chain couples TRBV4-3 to TRBJ2-7; the D gene is possibly TRBD2 (5 bases). The CDR3 sequence is 14 residues long. V dropped 0 bases and J dropped 6 bases, with 12 bases sitting between them. CDR1 is LGHNA and CDR2 is YSLEER in the germline V gene. CDR3 residues: CASSQDSGWREQYF. CDR3 bases: TGCGCCAGCAGCCAAGATTCGGGATGGCGCGAGCAGTACTTC.

V gene TRBV25-1 combines with J gene TRBJ1-1, with D perhaps matching TRBD1 (5 bases). Per germline, CDR1 MGHDK and CDR2 SYGVNS. Trimming left V 4 bases short and J 1 base short, with 7 bases between. This CDR3 comprises 13 residues. CDR3: CASSVGGNTEAFF. The CDR3 DNA follows: TGTGCCAGCAGTGTTGGGGGGAACACTGAAGCTTTCTTT.

V gene TRBV28 combines with J gene TRBJ2-7, with TRBD2 as a possible D gene (6 bases). Trimming left V 3 bases short and J 4 bases short, with 16 bases between. The CDR3 has 15 amino acids. Germline CDR1 reads MDHEN; CDR2 reads SYDVKM. Written as DNA, the CDR3 is TGTGCCAGCAGTTTTGGTGGGAGGAGGGGTTACGAGCAGTACTTC. This gives the protein CASSFGGRRGYEQYF.

This rearrangement joins TRBV5-3 to TRBJ1-4; no firm D call. TRBV5-3 is an open reading frame, and its role is uncertain. Deletions cut 1 base from V and 4 bases from J, with 5 bases between. The CDR3 loop spans 13 amino acids. CDR3 DNA sequence: TGTGCCAGAAGCTTGTGCGATAATGAAAAACTGTTTTTT. Translating it yields CARSLCDNEKLFF.

This clone was recorded once. The chain combines TRBV7-6 with TRBJ2-1; no firm D call. The CDR3 spans 12 residues. V gave up 6 bases and J gave up 10 bases, with 13 bases separating them. CDR1 is SGHVS, CDR2 FNYEAQ, per germline. CDR3 in amino acids: CASSPQYGEQFF. The CDR3 DNA is TGTGCCAGCAGTCCACAATACGGAGAGCAGTTCTTC.

The chain combines TRBV6-6 with TRBJ2-7; D unresolved. The CDR3 spans 13 residues. The germline V gene encodes CDR1 MNHNY and CDR2 SVGAGI (reference sequence). With 0 bases removed from V and 4 bases from J, the gap between germline ends came to 7 bases. CDR3 DNA sequence: TGTGCCAGCAGTTACTCGAGTGAGTACGAGCAGTACTTC. Encoded protein: CASSYSSEYEQYF.

V usage is TRBV6-5 and J usage is TRBJ2-5, with TRBD2 identical over 10 bases. Germline assignment: CDR1 MNHEY and CDR2 SVGAGI. CDR3 length equals 15 residues. Losses at the gene ends were 6 bases for V and 5 bases for J; bases not matched to a gene: 9. The CDR3 loop reads CASRGRGSGRETQYF. For the CDR3, the DNA is TGTGCCAGCAGGGGGCGGGGTAGCGGGAGGGAGACCCAGTACTTC.

V is TRBV7-6 and J is TRBJ2-7, with D possibly matching TRBD2 (5 bases). V was shortened by 3 bases and J by 3 bases, with 9 bases between the two germline ends. The CDR3 spans 13 residues. Germline assignment: CDR1 SGHVS and CDR2 FNYEAQ. Here the CDR3 DNA reads TGTGCCAGCAGCTTCGGCGCGGGCTACGAGCAGTACTTC. Its protein is CASSFGAGYEQYF.

This chain links TRBV9 with TRBJ2-7, with 15 nucleotides matching TRBD2. Germline V gene sequence: CDR1 SGDLS, CDR2 YYNGEE. V lost 4 bases and J lost 7; bases outside the gene matches: 6. The CDR3 loop spans 15 amino acids. CDR3: CASSRTSGGAGEQYF. The CDR3 DNA reads TGTGCCAGCAGCCGGACTAGCGGGGGGGCCGGGGAGCAGTACTTC.

V usage is TRBV4-2 and J usage is TRBJ2-3; D unclear. Between the trimmed V and J ends, which lost 0 bases and 0 bases, there was a span of 4 bases. Per germline, CDR1 LGHNA and CDR2 YNFKEQ. The CDR3 is 14 residues long. The CDR3 is CASSQDSSTDTQYF. The CDR3 region has the DNA TGTGCCAGCAGCCAAGATTCTAGCACAGATACGCAGTATTTT.